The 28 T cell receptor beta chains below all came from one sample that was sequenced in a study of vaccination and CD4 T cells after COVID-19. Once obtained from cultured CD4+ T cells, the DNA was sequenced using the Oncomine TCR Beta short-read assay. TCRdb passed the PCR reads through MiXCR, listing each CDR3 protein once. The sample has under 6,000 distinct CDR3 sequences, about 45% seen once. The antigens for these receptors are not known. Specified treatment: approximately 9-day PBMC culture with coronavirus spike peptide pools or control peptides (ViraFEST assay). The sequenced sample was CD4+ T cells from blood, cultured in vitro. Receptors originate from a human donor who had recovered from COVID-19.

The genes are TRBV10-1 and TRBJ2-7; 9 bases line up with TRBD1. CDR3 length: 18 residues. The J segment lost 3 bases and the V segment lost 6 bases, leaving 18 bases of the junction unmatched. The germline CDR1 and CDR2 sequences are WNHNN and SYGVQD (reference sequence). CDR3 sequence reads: CASRMPGQGGAKFYEQYF. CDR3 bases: TGCGCCAGCAGGATGCCGGGACAGGGTGGGGCAAAGTTCTACGAGCAGTACTTC.

The CDR3 nucleotides are TGTGCCAGCAGCCCGTCGAGGGGGCTTCAGCCCCAGCATTTT. Translation: CASSPSRGLQPQHF. This chain joins TRBV6-1 and TRBJ1-5, with 7 nucleotides matching TRBD1. CDR1 and CDR2 (germline): MNHNS, SASEGT. V gave up 6 bases and J gave up 6 bases; unmatched junction bases: 8. This CDR3 is 14 amino acids long.

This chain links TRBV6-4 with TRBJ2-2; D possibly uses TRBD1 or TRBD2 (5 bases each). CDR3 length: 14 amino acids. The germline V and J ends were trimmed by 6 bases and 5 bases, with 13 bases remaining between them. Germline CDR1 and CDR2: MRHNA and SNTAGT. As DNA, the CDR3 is TGTGCCAGCAGCTACAGGTCGGGGACCGGGGAGCTGTTTTTT. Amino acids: CASSYRSGTGELFF.

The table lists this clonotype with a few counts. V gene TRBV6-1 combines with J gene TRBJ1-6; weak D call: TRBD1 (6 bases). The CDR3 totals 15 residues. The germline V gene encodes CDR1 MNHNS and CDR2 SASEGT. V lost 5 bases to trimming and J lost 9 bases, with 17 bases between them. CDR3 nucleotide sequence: TGTGCCAGCAGTACCGGGGGCGGGGGTGGTTCACCCCTCCACTTT. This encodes CASSTGGGGGSPLHF.

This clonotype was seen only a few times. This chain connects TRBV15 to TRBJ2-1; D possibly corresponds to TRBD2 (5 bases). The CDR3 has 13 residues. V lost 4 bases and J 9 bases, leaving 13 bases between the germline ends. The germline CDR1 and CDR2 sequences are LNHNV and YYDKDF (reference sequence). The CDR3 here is CATSNVWAGEQFF. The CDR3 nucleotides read TGTGCCACCAGCAACGTTTGGGCGGGTGAGCAGTTCTTC.

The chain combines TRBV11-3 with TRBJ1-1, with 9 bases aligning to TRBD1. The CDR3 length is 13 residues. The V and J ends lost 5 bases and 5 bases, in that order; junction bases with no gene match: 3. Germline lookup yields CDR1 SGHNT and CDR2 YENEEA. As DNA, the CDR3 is TGTGCCAGCAGCCCGGACAGGGGAACTGAAGCTTTCTTT. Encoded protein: CASSPDRGTEAFF.

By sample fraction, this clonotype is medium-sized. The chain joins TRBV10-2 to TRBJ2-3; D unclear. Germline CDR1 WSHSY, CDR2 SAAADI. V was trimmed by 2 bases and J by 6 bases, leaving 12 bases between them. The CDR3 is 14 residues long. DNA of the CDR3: TGCGCCAGCAGTGAGCTTCAGCGCGCGGATACGCAGTATTTT. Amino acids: CASSELQRADTQYF.

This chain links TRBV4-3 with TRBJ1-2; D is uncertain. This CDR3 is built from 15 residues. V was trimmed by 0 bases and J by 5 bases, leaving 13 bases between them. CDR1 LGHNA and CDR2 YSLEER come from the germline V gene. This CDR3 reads CASSQENVGVYGYTF. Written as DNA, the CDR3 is TGCGCCAGCAGCCAAGAAAATGTGGGAGTTTATGGCTACACCTTC.

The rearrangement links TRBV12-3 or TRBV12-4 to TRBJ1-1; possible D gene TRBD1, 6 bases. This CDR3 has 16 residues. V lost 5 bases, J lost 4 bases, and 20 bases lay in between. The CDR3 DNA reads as TGTGCCAGCAGTCCTGGGACACCTCCCCTAGGCACTGAAGCTTTCTTT. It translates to CASSPGTPPLGTEAFF.

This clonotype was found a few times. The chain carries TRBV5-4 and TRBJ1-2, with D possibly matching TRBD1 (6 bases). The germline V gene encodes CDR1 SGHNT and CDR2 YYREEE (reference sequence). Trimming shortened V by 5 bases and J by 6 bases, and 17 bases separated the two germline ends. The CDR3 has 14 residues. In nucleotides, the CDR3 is TGTGCCAGCAGAGTCAGGGGTGGGAAGAATGGCTACACCTTC. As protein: CASRVRGGKNGYTF.

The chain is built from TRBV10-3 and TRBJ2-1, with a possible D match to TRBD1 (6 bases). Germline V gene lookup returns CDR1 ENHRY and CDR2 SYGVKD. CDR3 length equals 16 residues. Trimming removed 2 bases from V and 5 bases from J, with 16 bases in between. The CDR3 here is CAISELTGWGDNEQFF. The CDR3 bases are TGTGCCATCAGTGAGCTTACAGGGTGGGGTGACAATGAGCAGTTCTTC.

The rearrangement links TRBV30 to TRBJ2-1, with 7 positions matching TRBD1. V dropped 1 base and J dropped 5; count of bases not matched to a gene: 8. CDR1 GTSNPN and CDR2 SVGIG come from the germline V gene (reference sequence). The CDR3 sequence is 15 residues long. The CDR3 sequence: CAWSGPGQRNNEQFF. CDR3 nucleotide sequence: TGTGCCTGGAGTGGACCGGGACAGAGAAACAATGAGCAGTTCTTC.

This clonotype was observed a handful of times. DNA of the CDR3: TGTGCCAGCAGCGTAGCTACGACCGCCTTCGGGGGCTACACCTTC. It specifies CASSVATTAFGGYTF. The chain recombines TRBV9 with TRBJ1-2, with unresolved D. With 0 bases removed from V and 8 bases from J, the gap between germline ends came to 17 bases. The CDR3 contains 15 residues. The germline V gene encodes CDR1 SGDLS and CDR2 YYNGEE.

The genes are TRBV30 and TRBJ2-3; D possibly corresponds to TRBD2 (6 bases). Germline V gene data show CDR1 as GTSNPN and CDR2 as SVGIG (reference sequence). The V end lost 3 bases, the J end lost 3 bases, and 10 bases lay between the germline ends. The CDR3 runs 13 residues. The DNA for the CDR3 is TGTGCCTGGAGGAGGGGAGGAACAGATACGCAGTATTTT. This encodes CAWRRGGTDTQYF.

CDR3 residues: CASSLLPAGGGDTQYF. The CDR3 nucleotides are TGCGCCAGCAGCTTGTTGCCAGCGGGGGGGGGAGATACGCAGTATTTT. The V and J genes are TRBV5-1 and TRBJ2-3; 10 positions agree with TRBD2. Trimming at V came to 1 base and at J to 5 bases, leaving 7 bases not matched to a gene. CDR3 length: 16 residues. Germline V gene lookup returns CDR1 SGHRS and CDR2 YFSETQ.

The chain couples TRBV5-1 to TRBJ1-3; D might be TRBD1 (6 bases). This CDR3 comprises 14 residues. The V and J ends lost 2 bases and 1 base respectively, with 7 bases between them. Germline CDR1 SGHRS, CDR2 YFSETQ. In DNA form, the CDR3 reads TGCGCCAGCAGCTTACAGGGTTCTGGAAACACCATATATTTT. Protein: CASSLQGSGNTIYF.

CDR3 in amino acids: CASRPISTNTEAFF. As DNA, the CDR3 is TGCGCCAGCCGTCCTATCTCCACGAACACTGAAGCTTTCTTT. The J gene is TRBJ1-1, the V gene TRBV5-1, with D hard to call. Trimming took 7 bases from V and 1 from J, leaving 14 bases between them. This CDR3 has 14 residues. Per the germline V gene, CDR1 is SGHRS and CDR2 is YFSETQ.

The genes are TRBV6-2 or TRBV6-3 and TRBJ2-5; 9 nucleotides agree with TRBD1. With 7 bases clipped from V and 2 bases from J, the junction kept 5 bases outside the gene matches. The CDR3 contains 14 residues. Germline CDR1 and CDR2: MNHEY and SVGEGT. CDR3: CASTRQGGQETQYF. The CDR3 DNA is TGTGCCAGCACAAGACAGGGGGGGCAAGAGACCCAGTACTTC.

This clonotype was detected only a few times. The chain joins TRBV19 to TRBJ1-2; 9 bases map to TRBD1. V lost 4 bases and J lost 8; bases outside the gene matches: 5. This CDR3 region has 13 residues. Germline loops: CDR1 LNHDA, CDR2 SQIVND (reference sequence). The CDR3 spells CASSTDRGEGYTF. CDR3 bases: TGTGCCAGTAGTACCGACAGGGGGGAAGGCTACACCTTC.

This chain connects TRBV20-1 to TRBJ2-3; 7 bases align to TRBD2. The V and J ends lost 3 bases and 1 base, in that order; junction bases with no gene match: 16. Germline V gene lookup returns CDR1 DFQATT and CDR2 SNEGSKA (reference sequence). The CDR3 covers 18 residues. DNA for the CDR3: TGCAGTGCTAGCCCCCCCCTGGGGGGGATATGGGGCACAGATACGCAGTATTTT. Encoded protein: CSASPPLGGIWGTDTQYF.

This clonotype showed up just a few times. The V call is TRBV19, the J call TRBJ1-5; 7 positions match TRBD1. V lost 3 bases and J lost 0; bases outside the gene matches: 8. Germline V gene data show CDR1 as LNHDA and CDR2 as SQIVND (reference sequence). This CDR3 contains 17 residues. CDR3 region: CASSMFGTVSSNQPQHF. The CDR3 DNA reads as TGTGCCAGTAGTATGTTTGGGACAGTCAGTAGCAATCAGCCCCAGCATTTT.

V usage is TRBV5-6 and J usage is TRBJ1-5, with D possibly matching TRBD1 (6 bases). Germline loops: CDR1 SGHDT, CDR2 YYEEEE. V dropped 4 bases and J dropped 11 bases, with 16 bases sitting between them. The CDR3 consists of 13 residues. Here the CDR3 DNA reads TGTGCCAGCAGCGTGAGGGGGGGCGGGACCCAGCATTTT. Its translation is CASSVRGGGTQHF.

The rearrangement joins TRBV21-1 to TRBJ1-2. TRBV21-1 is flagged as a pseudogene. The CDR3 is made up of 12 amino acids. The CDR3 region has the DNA TGTGCCAGCAGCAAAGGCGGGTATGGCTACACCTTC. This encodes CASSKGGYGYTF.

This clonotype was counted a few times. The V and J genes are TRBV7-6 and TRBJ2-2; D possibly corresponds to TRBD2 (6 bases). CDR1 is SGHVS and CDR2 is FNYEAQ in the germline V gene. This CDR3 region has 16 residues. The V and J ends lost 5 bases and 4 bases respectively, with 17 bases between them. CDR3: CASSPGRLVGTGELFF. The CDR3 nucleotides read TGTGCCAGCAGCCCCGGAAGACTAGTAGGCACCGGGGAGCTGTTTTTT.

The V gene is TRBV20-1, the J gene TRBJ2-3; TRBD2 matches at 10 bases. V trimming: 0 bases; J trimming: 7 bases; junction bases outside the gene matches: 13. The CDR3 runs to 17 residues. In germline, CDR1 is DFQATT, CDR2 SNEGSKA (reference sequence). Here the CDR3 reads CSARDSLAGEGLHTQYF. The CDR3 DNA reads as TGCAGTGCTAGAGATTCCCTAGCGGGGGAGGGCCTACATACGCAGTATTTT.

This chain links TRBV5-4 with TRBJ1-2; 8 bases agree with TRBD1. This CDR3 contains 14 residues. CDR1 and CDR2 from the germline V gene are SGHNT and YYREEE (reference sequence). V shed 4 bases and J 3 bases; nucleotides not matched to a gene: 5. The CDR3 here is CASSPRTGYYGYTF. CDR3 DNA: TGTGCCAGCAGCCCAAGGACAGGGTACTATGGCTACACCTTC.

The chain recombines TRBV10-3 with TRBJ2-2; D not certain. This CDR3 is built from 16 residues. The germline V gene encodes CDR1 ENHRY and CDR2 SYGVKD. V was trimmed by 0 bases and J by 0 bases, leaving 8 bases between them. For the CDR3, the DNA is TGTGCCATCAGTGAGTCTAGACCGTCGAACACCGGGGAGCTGTTTTTT. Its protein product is CAISESRPSNTGELFF.

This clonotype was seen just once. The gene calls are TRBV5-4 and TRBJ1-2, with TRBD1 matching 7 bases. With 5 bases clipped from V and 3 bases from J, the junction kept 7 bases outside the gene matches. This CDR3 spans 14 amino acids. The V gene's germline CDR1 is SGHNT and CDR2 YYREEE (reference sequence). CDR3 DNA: TGTGCCAGCAGGCCCAGGGGGGGGGACTATGGCTACACCTTC. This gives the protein CASRPRGGDYGYTF.